This T cell receptor (beta chain) stems from a study of blood T cells in healthy people across ages. The CDR3 runs 13 residues. Trimming at V came to 5 bases and at J to 7 bases, leaving 5 bases not matched to a gene. Germline lookup yields CDR1 MNHEY and CDR2 SVGEGT. Then a second PCR, running roughly 7 to 11 cycles, was carried out with a sample-barcoded 5' primer and a J-beta primer mix. A single record per CDR3 protein comes from TCRdb applying MiXCR to the 5' RACE reads. The repertoire consists of 1.5 million to 1.9 million distinct CDR3 sequences, with approximately 43% occurring once and the leading ten covering about 4%. This clonotype was counted at least ten times.

Sequenced: blood. The V gene is TRBV6-2 or TRBV6-3, the J gene TRBJ1-5; TRBD1 matches at 7 bases. The clonotype originates from a woman younger than 35 in good health. The CDR3 reads CASSPTGRQPQHF. CDR3 nucleotides: TGTGCCAGCAGTCCGACAGGGAGGCAGCCCCAGCATTTT.